These T cell receptor beta chains were read from a single sample in a study of patients and donors after allogeneic stem cell transplantation. MiXCR was run by TCRdb on the RT-PCR reads, yielding one entry per CDR3 protein. The sample lists 150,000 to 200,000 distinct CDR3 sequences, 24% occurring once. The specimen sequenced was blood, either unsorted or a sorted T cell fraction (not recorded which). The receptor source for this set is a human donor who was either an allogeneic HSCT recipient or a stem cell or donor lymphocyte infusion donor (not recorded which). It is not recorded whose cells these are; they may come from a transplant donor. Each CDR3 is given with its conserved first and last residue. Fields, in order: D gene, V gene, J gene, clone size, CDR3 DNA, CDR3 protein. D genes are given only for firm matches. Clone size appears in some rows only: once, few, many, or a class for an expanded clone.

.	TRBV5-1	TRBJ1-2	few	TGCGCCAGCAGTCTCGGGACGTTCAGTGGCTACACCTTC	CASSLGTFSGYTF
.	TRBV6-5	TRBJ1-3	.	TGTGCCAGCAGTTACCCTAGGAGTGGTTTCTCTGGAAACACCATATATTTT	CASSYPRSGFSGNTIYF
TRBD1	TRBV28	TRBJ2-5	.	TGTGCCAGCAGTTTAGACAGGGGGGTTGAGACCCAGTACTTC	CASSLDRGVETQYF
.	TRBV15	TRBJ2-2	few	TGTGCCACCGGGGGAGAGAACACCGGGGAGCTGTTTTTT	CATGGENTGELFF
TRBD1	TRBV3-1	TRBJ2-2	once	TGTGCCAGCAGCCAATGGTGGCAGGGGGACAACACCGGGGAGCTGTTTTTT	CASSQWWQGDNTGELFF
TRBD2	TRBV6-5	TRBJ2-1	.	TGTGCCAGCACCCCTTATAGCGCAGCGGGATCCTACAATGAGCAGTTCTTC	CASTPYSAAGSYNEQFF
.	TRBV5-5	TRBJ1-1	.	TGTGCCAGCAGCATCCCCCGGCCGAACACTGAAGCTTTCTTT	CASSIPRPNTEAFF
.	TRBV6-2/TRBV6-3	TRBJ2-1	.	TGTGCCAGCATCCGGGGACTCTACGGGGAGCAGTTCTTC	CASIRGLYGEQFF
.	TRBV6-1	TRBJ1-6	few	TGTGCCAGCAGTGAAGGTCGGGGGCTGAATAATTCACCCCTCCACTTT	CASSEGRGLNNSPLHF
.	TRBV20-1	TRBJ2-7	.	TGCAGTGCTAGAGATTTCCGGGACTCTTCTTACGAGCAGTACTTC	CSARDFRDSSYEQYF
.	TRBV19	TRBJ2-2	.	TGTGCCAGTAACTGGGATCGGTCCGGGGAGCTGTTTTTT	CASNWDRSGELFF
TRBD1	TRBV19	TRBJ2-2	.	TGTGCCAGTAACCTCGACAGGGGGGACACCGGGGAGCTGTTTTTT	CASNLDRGDTGELFF
.	TRBV27	TRBJ1-5	few	TGTGCCAGCAGTTCCAGGGCTTCGAGCAATCAGCCCCAGCATTTT	CASSSRASSNQPQHF
.	TRBV12-3/TRBV12-4	TRBJ2-7	.	TGTGCCAGCAGTTTCCAACAAGTCGGCTACGAGCAGTACTTC	CASSFQQVGYEQYF
TRBD2	TRBV3-1	TRBJ2-1	.	TGTGCCAGCAGCCCGGTTAGCGGGACGGACTACAATGAGCAGTTCTTC	CASSPVSGTDYNEQFF
.	TRBV7-9	TRBJ2-1	.	TGTGCCAGCAGCTTACAGGTGGGACTCACTGAGCAGTTCTTC	CASSLQVGLTEQFF